The next 20 T cell receptor beta chains were all read from a single sample in a study of PD-1 blockade in classical Hodgkin lymphoma. Clones were sequenced by immunoSEQ multiplex PCR, and TCRdb holds only the in-frame ones, with some missing. The table has fewer than 95,000 clones, over 80% seen once. The time point denotes: cycle 4 day 1 (C4D1), after more than five weeks of nivolumab. Each patient experienced a relapse that followed autologous stem cell transplantation, and brentuximab vedotin exposure varied. The sample here was peripheral blood mononuclear cells (PBMCs), taken before the fourth cycle of nivolumab. These receptors were obtained from a human donor with classical Hodgkin lymphoma.

The chain uses TRBV5-1 and TRBJ2-2; 12 bases line up with TRBD2. The length of the CDR3 is 18 residues. Germline values: CDR1 SGHRS, CDR2 YFSETQ. The ends lost 3 bases at V and 5 bases at J; junction bases unmatched: 11. The CDR3 DNA follows: TGCGCCAGCAGCTCCCGACTAGCGGGAGATCTGACTACCGGGGAGCTGTTTTTT. The encoded protein is CASSSRLAGDLTTGELFF.

The chain carries TRBV10-3 and TRBJ2-7; D perhaps matches TRBD1 (6 bases). The CDR3 is 12 amino acids. Germline-derived CDR1 and CDR2 are ENHRY and SYGVKD. The germline V and J ends were trimmed by 6 bases and 2 bases, with 8 bases remaining between them. DNA of the CDR3: TGTGCCATCAGCGGGGACACCTACGAGCAGTACTTC. Amino acids: CAISGDTYEQYF.

V is TRBV15 and J is TRBJ1-5; TRBD1 is a possible D gene (5 bases). With 5 bases removed from V and 6 bases from J, the gap between germline ends came to 11 bases. This CDR3 comprises 13 residues. CDR1 is LNHNV and CDR2 is YYDKDF in the germline V gene (reference sequence). CDR3 nucleotide sequence: TGTGCCACCAGCGGACACTTGGGTCAGCCCCAGCATTTT. Its translation is CATSGHLGQPQHF.

The CDR3 DNA reads as TGTGCCAGCAGCGCGCAAGGGCTAGCGGGAGAAAAAGAGCAGTTCTTC. Translated: CASSAQGLAGEKEQFF. The chain couples TRBV28 to TRBJ2-1; TRBD2 agrees at 10 bases. There are 16 residues in the CDR3. Losses at the gene ends were 6 bases for V and 10 bases for J; bases not matched to a gene: 15. CDR1 is MDHEN and CDR2 is SYDVKM in the germline V gene.

The chain uses TRBV18 and TRBJ2-7; D is ambiguous. The germline V and J ends were trimmed by 4 bases and 2 bases, with 15 bases remaining between them. This CDR3 spans 15 amino acids. CDR1 KGHSH and CDR2 LQKENI come from the germline V gene. In nucleotides, the CDR3 is TGTGCCAGCTCACTCTGGGCGGTGGATACCTACGAGCAGTACTTC. This codes for CASSLWAVDTYEQYF.

The chain couples TRBV18 to TRBJ2-6; TRBD2 might be the D (5 bases). Germline assignment: CDR1 KGHSH and CDR2 LQKENI. V was cut by 3 bases and J by 4 bases, with 10 bases left in between. The CDR3 has 15 amino acids. CDR3 nucleotides: TGTGCCAGCTCACCTGTGAGGGCCGGGGCCAACGTCCTGACTTTC. Translation: CASSPVRAGANVLTF.

This clone has a handful of counts. The chain recombines TRBV5-1 with TRBJ2-7; D remains unclear. CDR3 length: 14 residues. Germline lookup yields CDR1 SGHRS and CDR2 YFSETQ. The V end was cut by 3 bases, the J end by 5 bases, with 15 bases between. CDR3 coding DNA: TGCGCCAGCAGCTCCCCCTCCGTTGGCGACGAGCAGTACTTC. It yields the protein CASSSPSVGDEQYF. The full variable domain, with the rest looked up from reference TRBV5-1 and TRBJ2-7, is KAGVTQTPRYLIKTRGQQVTLSCSPISGHRSVSWYQQTPGQGLQFLFEYFSETQRNKGNFPGRFSGRQFSNSRSEMNVSTLELGDSALYLCASSSPSVGDEQYFGPGTRLTVT.

V and J are TRBV7-3 and TRBJ2-2, with D tentatively TRBD2 (5 bases). Trimming stripped 3 bases from V and 0 bases from J, with 5 bases between. The V gene's germline CDR1 is SGHTA and CDR2 FQGTGA. The CDR3 loop spans 14 amino acids. In DNA form, the CDR3 reads TGTGCCAGCAGCTTGAGGGCGAACACCGGGGAGCTGTTTTTT. This gives the protein CASSLRANTGELFF.

The chain couples TRBV30 to TRBJ2-5; 8 bases are a match to TRBD1. V was clipped by 2 bases and J by 3 bases; unmatched bases: 2. This CDR3 spans 13 amino acids. Per germline, CDR1 GTSNPN and CDR2 SVGIG (reference sequence). In DNA form, the CDR3 reads TGTGCCTGGAGTCAACAGGGGGAAGAGACCCAGTACTTC. It encodes CAWSQQGEETQYF.

The V gene is TRBV5-8, the J gene TRBJ2-7; TRBD1 is a possible D gene (6 bases). The CDR3 is 13 residues long. V lost 0 bases and J 5 bases, leaving 9 bases between the germline ends. Germline CDR1 reads SGHTS; CDR2 reads YDEGEE. The CDR3 DNA reads as TGTGCCAGCAGCTTGGACAGGGCCGACGAGCAGTACTTC. This gives the protein CASSLDRADEQYF.

This rearrangement joins TRBV5-6 to TRBJ1-4; 9 positions agree with TRBD1. The V gene end was trimmed by 3 bases and the J gene end by 6 bases; junction bases not matched to a gene: 6. Germline CDR1 is SGHDT and CDR2 is YYEEEE. The CDR3 extends over 15 amino acids. This CDR3 is CASSWGQGADEKLFF. In DNA form, the CDR3 reads TGTGCCAGCAGCTGGGGACAGGGAGCGGATGAAAAACTGTTTTTT.

V usage is TRBV6-4 and J usage is TRBJ2-1, with D perhaps matching TRBD2 (6 bases). In germline, CDR1 is MRHNA, CDR2 SNTAGT. The CDR3 is made up of 15 amino acids. Trimming shortened V by 5 bases and J by 1 base, and 12 bases separated the two germline ends. This chain's CDR3 is CASSPLGGSYNEQFF. The DNA for the CDR3 is TGTGCCAGCAGTCCCTTAGGAGGGTCCTACAATGAGCAGTTCTTC.

The gene calls are TRBV6-5 and TRBJ1-2; D is perhaps TRBD1 (5 bases). This CDR3 has 13 residues. In germline, CDR1 is MNHEY, CDR2 SVGAGI. The V end was cut by 0 bases, the J end by 8 bases, with 10 bases between. The CDR3, as DNA: TGTGCCAGCAGTTACTCGGGGGATAAGGGCTACACCTTC. It is translated as CASSYSGDKGYTF.

The chain employs TRBV5-1 and TRBJ1-1, with D maybe TRBD1 (6 bases). V was pared by 6 bases and J by 6 bases, with 27 bases between. Looked up from germline, CDR1 is SGHRS and CDR2 is YFSETQ. The CDR3 length is 17 residues. CDR3 residues: CASTPLGGGMGIPEAFF. Written as DNA, the CDR3 is TGCGCCAGCACCCCCTTAGGGGGGGGAATGGGGATCCCTGAAGCTTTCTTT.

The chain links TRBV14 to TRBJ2-7; 9 bases match TRBD1. Trimming took 4 bases from V and 2 from J; bases not matched to a gene: 0. Germline V gene data show CDR1 as SGHDN and CDR2 as FVKESK. The CDR3 is 13 amino acids. DNA of the CDR3: TGTGCCAGCAGCCGGGACAGGGCCTACGAGCAGTACTTC. Its translation is CASSRDRAYEQYF. Using reference TRBV14 and TRBJ2-7 for the parts outside the CDR3, the full variable domain is EAGVTQFPSHSVIEKGQTVTLRCDPISGHDNLYWYRRVMGKEIKFLLHFVKESKQDESGMPNNRFLAERTGGTYSTLKVQPAELEDSGVYFCASSRDRAYEQYFGPGTRLTVT.

The chain carries TRBV2 and TRBJ2-3, with D uncertain. V lost 4 bases, J lost 2 bases, and 7 bases lay in between. The CDR3 spans 13 residues. Germline CDR1 is SNHLY and CDR2 is FYNNEI. This CDR3 reads CASSGRPTDTQYF. CDR3 in DNA: TGTGCCAGCAGTGGCCGCCCCACAGATACGCAGTATTTT.

The gene calls are TRBV10-3 and TRBJ1-1; TRBD1 agrees at 7 bases. CDR3 size: 12 residues. Germline-derived CDR1 and CDR2 are ENHRY and SYGVKD. The J segment lost 8 bases and the V segment lost 3 bases, leaving 3 bases of the junction unmatched. The CDR3 sequence: CAISDQTGEAFF. The CDR3 DNA reads TGTGCCATCAGTGACCAGACAGGGGAAGCTTTCTTT.

This clone was recorded only once. The chain combines TRBV19 with TRBJ2-1, with D possibly being TRBD2 (5 bases). The CDR3 runs to 11 residues. Deletions cut 7 bases from V and 8 bases from J, with 9 bases between. The germline V gene encodes CDR1 LNHDA and CDR2 SQIVND (reference sequence). CDR3 residues: CASNSDYEQFF. The CDR3 nucleotides are TGTGCCAGTAATTCGGACTATGAGCAGTTCTTC.

V gene TRBV9 combines with J gene TRBJ2-2; 12 nucleotides match TRBD2. V was pared by 1 base and J by 6 bases, with 7 bases of the junction left unmatched. Germline V CDR1 and CDR2: SGDLS, YYNGEE. The CDR3 is 17 amino acids. The CDR3 loop reads CASSVLAGGYFSGELFF. The CDR3, as DNA: TGTGCCAGCAGCGTACTAGCGGGAGGGTATTTTTCCGGGGAGCTGTTTTTT.

The CDR3: CASSRGTWSSYNEQFF. CDR3 sequence (DNA): TGTGCCAGCTCACGCGGGACGTGGAGCTCCTACAATGAGCAGTTCTTC. J is TRBJ2-1 and V is TRBV18; D may be TRBD2 (6 bases). The CDR3 has 16 amino acids. Looked up from germline, CDR1 is KGHSH and CDR2 is LQKENI. Trimming stripped 4 bases from V and 0 bases from J, with 13 bases between.